The clone carrying this T cell receptor beta chain was observed a few times. MiXCR, applied by TCRdb to the 5' RACE reads, yields one record per CDR3 protein. The repertoire holds about 400,000 distinct CDR3 sequences, with around 17% as singletons. The data are from a study of T-cell memory formation after mild COVID-19. The length of the CDR3 is 14 residues. Trimming left V 8 bases short and J 4 bases short, with 16 bases between. From germline, CDR1 is ENHRY and CDR2 SYGVKD. The genes are TRBV10-3 and TRBJ2-3; TRBD2 is a possible D gene (6 bases). The TCR was taken from a man younger than 35 who had mild COVID-19 (a few samples of this study predate the infection). Cell type and time point are not known. The specimen sequenced was PBMCs or a T cell subset sorted from them (not recorded which). CDR3 bases: TGTGCCATCCGGGGGAGCCGGCGGTCAGATACGCAGTATTTT. Translated: CAIRGSRRSDTQYF.